The sequence of this TCR beta chain was determined in a study of cytomegalovirus exposure and HLA in healthy donors (dated by TCRdb to about 2017). The study in broad terms: An earlier analysis of 587 of the donors reported 276 Gb of sequence data and around 120 million unique TCR beta sequences obtained from approximately 180 million T cells. About 330 gigabases of sequencing data and approximately 91 million unique TCR sequences made up an early release that covered nearly 650 HLA-typed donors. Among the roughly 370 genotyped donors, about 83% belonged to the genetic ancestry cluster associated with self-reported Caucasian donors. The study was designed to test whether signatures of past pathogen exposure could be identified by cataloging public T cell receptors. The study used immunosequencing to profile the T cell repertoires of 600 to 850 subjects and linked those repertoires to cytomegalovirus serostatus. Along with the roughly 670-subject first cohort, a separate validation cohort of over a hundred different subjects was used. The study combined high-throughput TCR immunosequencing, statistical association of individual TCRs with disease status, and machine learning to predict cytomegalovirus infection status. A later analysis re-examined previously published TCR beta repertoires from 500 to 700 donors and added high-resolution HLA genotyping to investigate patterns of TCR occurrence. In the later analysis, no new phenotypic data were used to find candidate immune exposures; instead, reliance was placed on TCR beta sequences and their occurrence across donors. To decide whether each TCR beta V gene segment behaved as functional or pseudogenic, an earlier analysis of some 570 of the donors relied on high-throughput TCR beta sequencing. Donor age, sex, ethnicity and CMV serostatus were compiled alongside the repertoire data. In a later genetic analysis, genome-wide SNP genotypes for about 55% of the 666 donors were used, and that subset was treated as a discovery cohort. All discovery cohort repertoires had been generated on a single sequencing platform. HLA typing included class I and class II loci at four-digit resolution. The number of typed donors differed by locus: roughly 629-630 for A, B, C, DRB1 and DQB1; 500 to 550 for DQA1; some 610 for DPA1; and roughly 470 for DPB1. About five DR-DQ haplotypes were treated as single units for association and clustering because of strong linkage in the cohort. Among roughly 400 genotyped donors of the cohort, an average of approximately 200,000 unique TCR beta nucleotide sequences was sequenced per donor, of which 15% to 20% were non-productive.

The cohort consisted of hundreds of healthy bone marrow donors. At the time of sampling, every cohort member was nominally healthy, though immune exposures that went unrecorded were likely present. The donor was CMV seropositive and was included in the group of 289 seropositive cohort members. A peripheral blood sample was provided by each donor, and peripheral blood mononuclear cells were used for TCR beta sequencing. Genomic DNA was extracted from the blood cell samples with the Qiagen DNeasy Blood Extraction Kit. With respect to this clone: The target of this receptor is not known. No clone much larger than this one lies a single base away; base qualities are absent.

General conclusions and limits of the study: A further reported finding was that TCR beta sequences accurately predicted the HLA-A and HLA-B alleles for most subjects in the first cohort. Presence/absence analyses assumed roughly uniform sequencing depth across donors, an assumption that may not hold. At a false discovery rate of 0.05, a later analysis linked some 17,000 TCR beta sequences to specific HLA alleles. In this cohort, only TCR beta chains were sequenced, and detectable features were limited by the absence of alpha or paired-chain data. An earlier analysis of some 590 of the donors showed that most TCR beta V segments appeared in productive rearrangements either about 87% or about 30% of the time, which broadly matched IMGT annotations. A later analysis found that TCR association rates varied across HLA loci, with DRB1 alleles showing the most associated TCRs and HLA-C alleles the fewest. Immune exposure information for the cohort was limited to CMV serostatus. A cluster of highly shared sequence variants was judged likely to represent a technical artifact of the sequencing pipeline. The authors suggested that the approach could potentially be generalized to other disease states and immunological phenotypes. Compared with equally common non-associated chains, HLA-associated TCR beta chains in a later analysis were more clonally expanded and had lower generation probabilities. The 87-base-pair reads could not distinguish some IMGT-functional V segments, including TRBV6-2 and TRBV6-3, so those segments were excluded. Correlated functional status among segregating V segments might reflect linkage disequilibrium, but an unknown experimental factor could not be ruled out. Because some donors lacked HLA typing at each locus, the association tests relied only on the typed subset. In vitro tests confirmed that a few of the cytomegalovirus-associated TCR beta chains recognize cytomegalovirus antigens. According to a later analysis, most CMV-associated TCR beta chains appeared to be HLA-restricted, and the HLA associations seemed to be driven largely by CMV exposure. Assigning TCR associations to individual alleles was difficult when HLA alleles, especially DR and DQ, strongly co-occurred. Cytomegalovirus status was reported to be diagnosed by the classifier with high specificity and sensitivity in both the original and validation cohorts. In a later genetic analysis, a missense DCLRE1C variant was associated with V-gene and J-gene trimming of TCR beta chains, and the association was replicated in an independent cohort. Several of the top co-occurrence clusters appeared to be linked to parvovirus B19, influenza, CMV and Epstein-Barr virus, according to a later analysis. The earlier analysis of 587 of the donors excluded roughly 16 rarely observed V segments, including chromosome 9 orphons, because counts were too low. Most TCR sequences were seen in very few donors, while some public TCRs were found in many individuals. The study gave a list of roughly 150 TCR beta chains associated with cytomegalovirus. In a later genetic analysis, fewer N-insertions in productive TCRs were reported among donors in an Asian-associated ancestry cluster than the roughly 640-donor mean.

The CDR3 starts with the cysteine, ends with the phenylalanine, and has 14 residues. Only the CDR3 DNA stays, 42 bases, in frame from base 1. According to the germline V gene, CDR1 reads SQVTM and CDR2 reads ANQGSEA. The library was prepared using the immunoSEQ multiplex PCR assay. The multiplex PCR relied on a mix of 60 forward primers for TCR Vbeta segments and 13 reverse primers for TCR Jbeta segments. Amplification of the CDR3 region of rearranged TCR beta genes was performed with a multiplex PCR assay on genomic DNA. The Illumina HiSeq System was used to sequence the amplified TCR beta libraries as 87-base-pair reads. Under the source paper's analysis protocol: A later analysis counted some 80 million unique TCR beta chains across the 690 or so repertoires, and some 12 million of these chains were shared by at least two donors. A nearest-neighbor algorithm error-corrected the raw reads and collapsed the reads into unique sequences, merging closely related sequences to remove PCR and sequencing errors. CDR3 sequences were aligned to IMGT reference sequences to assign V, D and J gene segments. For a sequence to be retained, a match of at least six nucleotides to both a V gene segment and a J gene segment was required. Rearrangements were called productive when the CDR3 lacked stop codons and stayed in frame with V and J; all others were non-productive. CDR3 was defined according to IMGT convention as the region running from the second conserved V-encoded cysteine to the conserved J-encoded phenylalanine. The earlier analysis of about 640 of the donors excluded any sequence lacking an unambiguous match to a single V gene segment. In an earlier analysis of almost 600 of the donors, a V segment was called functional when productive rearrangements were above 56.7%, and segregating when the standard deviation between donors exceeded 5%. A statistical classification framework was built to diagnose cytomegalovirus status from the catalog of TCR beta chain sequences. In a later analysis, TCR nucleotide sequences were compared against IMGT/GENE-DB human TR gene sequences so that V and J genes could be assigned. A later analysis assigned CDR3 sequences and most-parsimonious VDJ recombination scenarios with the TCRdist pipeline. In a later analysis, every TCR beta chain was defined by the combination of its CDR3 amino acid sequence and its V-gene family, and reads without a unique V-gene family were dropped. To address suspected cross-contamination and a sequencing artifact, a later analysis removed roughly 580 highly shared, low-generation-probability nucleotide sequences. In a later analysis, a clonal expansion index for each public chain was calculated from normalized within-repertoire ranks of inferred template counts. A later analysis computed generation probabilities with a VDJ recombination model fitted to out-of-frame rearrangements, and checked the results against IGoR. A later analysis scored TCR-TCR, TCR-HLA and TCR-CMV co-occurrence with hypergeometric tests, applying a repertoire-size bias correction to TCR pairs. In a later analysis, false discovery rates were estimated by permuting HLA or CMV assignments 20 times. A later analysis grouped co-occurring TCRs with DBSCAN, adding TCRdist sequence similarity when clustering within HLA-allele-positive subsets. Co-occurrence clustering excluded repertoires with fewer than 30,000 or more than 120,000 public chains, plus five with anomalous nucleotide sharing. Held by TCRdb, this immuneACCESS table contains in-frame sequences only and omits some clones. Under half of the omission traces to an unresolved V gene where checked; the cause of the rest is unknown. The DNA gave D and trimming, while V, J and clone size come from that table. The table for this sample lists roughly 160,000 clones; over 75% of them were counted only once. The top ten constitute 1% of the sample.

Recombination linked TRBV29-1 to TRBJ2-5; the D gene assignment is ambiguous. The J call could be wrong; TRBJ2-7 is a better fit for the DNA end. Sequencing was performed on PBMCs. The TCR originated in a woman aged 50 to 65 in good health and CMV-seropositive. The CDR3: CSVEGIAGDYEQYF. The DNA sequence follows: TGCAGCGTTGAGGGCATCGCCGGTGACTACGAGCAGTACTTC.